This T cell receptor (beta chain) was retrieved from a study of cytomegalovirus exposure and HLA in healthy donors. Per the germline V gene, CDR1 is SGHAT and CDR2 is FQNNGV. The CDR3 is 15 amino acids. With 5 bases removed from V and 0 bases from J, the gap between germline ends came to 11 bases. The study drew the donors from its 120-subject validation cohort, separate from the approximately 700-subject first cohort. As regards this clone: The antigen remains unidentified.

Only in-frame clones appear in the TCRdb table, and some are missing; sequencing was by immunoSEQ multiplex PCR. Seen here are 65,000 to 70,000 clones, about 91% observed once, and the top ten hold roughly 3.1%. Study results and caveats: Usually a TCR sequence was rare, but some public TCRs were found in many donors. It was approximately 150 TCR beta chains that were listed as cytomegalovirus-associated. Cytomegalovirus status was reportedly diagnosed by the classifier with high specificity and sensitivity.

Sequenced: PBMCs. The receptor's source is a young man in good health and CMV-seronegative. The chain is built from TRBV11-2 and TRBJ2-4; D is ambiguous. CDR3 region: CASSVSKLAKNIQYF. The DNA for the CDR3 is TGTGCCAGCAGCGTCTCAAAACTAGCCAAAAACATTCAGTACTTC. The full variable domain, completed using reference TRBV11-2 and TRBJ2-4, is EAGVAQSPRYKIIEKRQSVAFWCNPISGHATLYWYQQILGQGPKLLIQFQNNGVVDDSQLPKDRFSAERLKGVDSTLKIQPAKLEDSAVYLCASSVSKLAKNIQYFGAGTRLSVL.